The source of this T cell receptor beta chain is a study of blood T cells in healthy people across ages (dated by TCRdb to the mid-2010s). Study-wide context: Template switching captured roughly one uniquely barcoded TCR beta cDNA molecule per two T cells in model experiments. Age-related changes in TCR beta repertoire diversity were measured in the study by deep sequencing normalized with unique cDNA molecular identifiers. Using the same blood draw, the study looked at two additional independent replicas of 1 million unique cDNA reads for two donors, one aged 18 to 30 and the other aged 80 or older. To avoid experimental bias, donors of different ages were spread randomly across the sequencing lanes. The donors were divided into four age groups: young (average approximately 17 years), middle-aged (around 37), aged (about 60) and long-lived (about 84). Points the paper makes about the study in general: Estimates of total diversity based on one million sequenced T cells were regarded as lower bounds and as underestimates. Because donor CMV infection status was unknown, age-related changes in expanded clonotypes were potentially confounded. As age increased, observed TCR beta diversity per million T cells dropped in a roughly linear way, and a significant reduction was already evident by age 40. Compared with the aged group, the long-lived group had more naive CD4+ T cells, fewer expanded clones and increased TCR diversity, a pattern suggesting age selection. A strong correlation was found between observed TCR beta diversity and the percentage of naive T cells measured by flow cytometry. Because profiling used bulk unsorted PBMCs, naive and antigen-experienced compartments could not be compared conclusively.

The donors were some 36 Caucasian individuals from Russia, aged roughly 6 to 95 years, who were systemically healthy. Around 10 milliliters of peripheral blood were drawn from each donor into EDTA-treated Vacutainer tubes. Ficoll-Paque density-gradient centrifugation was used to isolate PBMCs, with at least 6.5 million per sample. Total RNA was extracted from PBMCs with Trizol reagent, with at least 6 micrograms obtained per sample. For every donor, an aliquot of PBMCs went through flow cytometry to measure the percentages of naive CD45RAhigh/CD27high T cells. On this clonotype: No cognate antigen has been identified for it. Per-nucleotide qualities are absent, and no much larger clonotype sits a single base away.

Library preparation used 5' RACE. Sequencing took place on an Illumina HiSeq 2500. A second PCR of roughly 6 to 11 cycles was performed with a sample-barcoded 5' primer and a J-beta primer mix. A template-switch 5' adaptor carrying 12 random nucleotides introduced a unique molecular identifier onto each TCR beta cDNA molecule. At least 2.5 million CDR3-containing paired-end reads were obtained from each sample. First-strand cDNA synthesis was performed from all RNA using the Mint cDNA synthesis kit, with priming by a TRBC-specific oligonucleotide. Following uracil-DNA glycosylase treatment, a first 18-cycle PCR with universal primers M1SS and BC2_uni_R was performed on all cDNA. On the study's bioinformatics: For normalization, 1 million high-quality reads, each with a distinct molecular identifier, were randomly selected from each sample. Reads with shared molecular identifiers were discarded instead of being binned into consensus sequences. MiTCR, run with a Q25 quality threshold and the strictest error-elimination algorithm, handled CDR3 identification, clonotype clustering and error correction. Lower-bound total TCR beta diversity was estimated with a nonparametric unseen species model using Euler transformation. Starting from the raw public reads, TCRdb applied fastp trimming at Q25, assembled clones with MiXCR and retained in-frame beta chains. Records with the same CDR3 protein are collapsed into one entry carrying the most frequent genes and DNA. These V and J calls originate from TCRdb's pipeline instead of the authors' own analysis. For this sample there are around 1.5 million distinct CDR3 sequences; about 31% appear just once. Jointly, the top ten make up about 10% of the sample.

Trimming costs V 0 bases and J 7 bases, and their ends lie 18 bases apart. From the cysteine through the phenylalanine, the CDR3 covers 16 amino acids. Only the CDR3 DNA is retained, 48 bases long and in frame from the first base. The germline V gene (reference sequence) gives CDR1 as GTSNPN and CDR2 as SVGIG. The sequence links TRBV30 to TRBJ1-4; tentative D gene TRBD1, with 5 bases matching. The source of this sequence is a woman in her 30s in good health. Sample: blood. The nucleotides are TGTGCCTGGAGTGTAGCCAGGGACGGGGCTCGTGAAAAACTGTTTTTT. Translated, it gives CAWSVARDGAREKLFF.